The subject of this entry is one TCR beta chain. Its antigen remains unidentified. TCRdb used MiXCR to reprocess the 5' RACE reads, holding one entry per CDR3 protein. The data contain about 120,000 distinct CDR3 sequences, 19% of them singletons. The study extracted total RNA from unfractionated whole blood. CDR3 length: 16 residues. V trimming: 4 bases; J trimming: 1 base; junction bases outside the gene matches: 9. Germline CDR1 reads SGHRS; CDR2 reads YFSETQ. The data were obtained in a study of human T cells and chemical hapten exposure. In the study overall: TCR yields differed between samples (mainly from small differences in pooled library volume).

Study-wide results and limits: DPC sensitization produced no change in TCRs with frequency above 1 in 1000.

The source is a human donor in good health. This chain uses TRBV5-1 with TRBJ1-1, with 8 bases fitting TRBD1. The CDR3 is CASSAPPGTGNTEAFF. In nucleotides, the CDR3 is TGCGCCAGCAGCGCCCCTCCCGGGACAGGGAACACTGAAGCTTTCTTT.